This T cell receptor (beta chain) was sequenced in a study of shared clonotypes between healthy human individuals. Sequencing was performed with immunoSEQ multiplex PCR; in TCRdb, only in-frame clones are kept and a portion is missing. The sample contains over a million clones, around 74% of which appear only once. The germline gives CDR1 MDHEN, CDR2 SYDVKM. The CDR3 spans 14 residues. Trimming shortened V by 5 bases and J by 6 bases, and 14 bases separated the two germline ends. The J gene is TRBJ2-4, the V gene TRBV28; weak D call: TRBD1 (6 bases). Material for sequencing was memory CD4+ T cells sorted from blood. Subset denoted: CD45RA-negative fraction. The source of this sequence is a man younger than 35 in good health. The CDR3 protein is CASSPGQRINIQYF. The DNA of the CDR3 is TGTGCCAGCAGTCCAGGACAGAGGATAAACATTCAGTACTTC.